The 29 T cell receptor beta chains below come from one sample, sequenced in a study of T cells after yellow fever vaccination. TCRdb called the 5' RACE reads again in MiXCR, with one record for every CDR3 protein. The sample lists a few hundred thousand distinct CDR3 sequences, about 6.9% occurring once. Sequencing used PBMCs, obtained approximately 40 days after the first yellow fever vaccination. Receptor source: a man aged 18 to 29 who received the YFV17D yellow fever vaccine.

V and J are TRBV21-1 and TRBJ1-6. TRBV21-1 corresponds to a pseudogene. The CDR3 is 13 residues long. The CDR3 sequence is CASSNPGSMPLHF. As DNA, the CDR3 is TGTGCCAGCAGCAATCCAGGCTCCATGCCCCTCCACTTT.

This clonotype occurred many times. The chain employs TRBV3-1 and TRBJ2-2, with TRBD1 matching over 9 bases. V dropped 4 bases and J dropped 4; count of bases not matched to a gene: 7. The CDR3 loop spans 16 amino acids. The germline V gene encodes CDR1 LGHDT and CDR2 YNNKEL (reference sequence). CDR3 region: CASSPGQGLITGELFF. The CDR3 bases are TGTGCCAGCAGCCCCGGACAGGGGTTGATCACCGGGGAGCTGTTTTTT.

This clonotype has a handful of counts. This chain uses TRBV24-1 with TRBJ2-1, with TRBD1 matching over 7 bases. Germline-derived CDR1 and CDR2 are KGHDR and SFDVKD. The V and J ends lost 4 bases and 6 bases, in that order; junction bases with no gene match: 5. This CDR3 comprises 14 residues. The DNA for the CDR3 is TGTGCCACCAGTGACCCGGGACAGCTCAATGAGCAGTTCTTC. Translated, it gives CATSDPGQLNEQFF.

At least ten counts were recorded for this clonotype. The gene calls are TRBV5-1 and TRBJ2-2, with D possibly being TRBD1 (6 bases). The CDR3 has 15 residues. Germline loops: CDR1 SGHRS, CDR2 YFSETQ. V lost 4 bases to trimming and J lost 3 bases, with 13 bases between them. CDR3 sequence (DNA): TGCGCCAGCAGCGGGGGCAGGGCTGACACCGGGGAGCTGTTTTTT. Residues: CASSGGRADTGELFF. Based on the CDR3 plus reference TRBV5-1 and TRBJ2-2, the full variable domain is KAGVTQTPRYLIKTRGQQVTLSCSPISGHRSVSWYQQTPGQGLQFLFEYFSETQRNKGNFPGRFSGRQFSNSRSEMNVSTLELGDSALYLCASSGGRADTGELFFGEGSRLTVL.

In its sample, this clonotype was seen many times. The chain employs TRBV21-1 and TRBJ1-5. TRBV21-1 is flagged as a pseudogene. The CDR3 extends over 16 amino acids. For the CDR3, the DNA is TGTGCCAGCAGCAAAGTCTGCGGTCTGAGCAATCAGCCCCAGCATTTT. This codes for CASSKVCGLSNQPQHF.

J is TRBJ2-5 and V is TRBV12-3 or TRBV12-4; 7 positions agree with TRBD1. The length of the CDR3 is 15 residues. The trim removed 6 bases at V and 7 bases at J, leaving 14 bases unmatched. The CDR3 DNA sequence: TGTGCCAGCAGGCCTACAGGGGTGGGTGGGGGGACCCAGTACTTC. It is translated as CASRPTGVGGGTQYF.

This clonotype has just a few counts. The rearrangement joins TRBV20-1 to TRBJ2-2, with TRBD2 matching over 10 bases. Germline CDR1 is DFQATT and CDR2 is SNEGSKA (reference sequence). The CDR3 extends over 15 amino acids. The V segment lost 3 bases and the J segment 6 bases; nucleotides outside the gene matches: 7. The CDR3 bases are TGCAGTGCTAGGTCTAGCGGGGGCTTTCCCGGGGAGCTGTTTTTT. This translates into CSARSSGGFPGELFF.

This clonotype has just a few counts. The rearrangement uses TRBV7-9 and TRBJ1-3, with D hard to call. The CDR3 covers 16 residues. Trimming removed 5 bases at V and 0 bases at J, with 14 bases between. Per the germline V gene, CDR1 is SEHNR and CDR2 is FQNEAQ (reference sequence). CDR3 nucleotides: TGTGCCAGCAGCGCAATAGGACCCAACTCTGGAAACACCATATATTTT. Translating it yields CASSAIGPNSGNTIYF. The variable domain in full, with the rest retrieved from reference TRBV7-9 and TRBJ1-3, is DTGVSQNPRHKITKRGQNVTFRCDPISEHNRLYWYRQTLGQGPEFLTYFQNEAQLEKSRLLSDRFSAERPKGSFSTLEIQRTEQGDSAMYLCASSAIGPNSGNTIYFGEGSWLTVV.

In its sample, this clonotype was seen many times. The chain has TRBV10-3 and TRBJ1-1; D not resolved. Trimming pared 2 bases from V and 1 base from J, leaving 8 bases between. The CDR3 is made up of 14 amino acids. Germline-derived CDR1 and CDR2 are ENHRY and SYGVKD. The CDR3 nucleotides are TGTGCCATCAGTGAGACAATCGAGAACACTGAAGCTTTCTTT. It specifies CAISETIENTEAFF.

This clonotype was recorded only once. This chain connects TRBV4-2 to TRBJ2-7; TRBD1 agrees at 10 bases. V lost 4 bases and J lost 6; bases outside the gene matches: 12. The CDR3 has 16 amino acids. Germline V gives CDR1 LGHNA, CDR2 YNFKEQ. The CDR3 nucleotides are TGTGCCAGCAGCCTATTCTTCCCCGGGACAGGGGTCGAGCAGTACTTC. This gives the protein CASSLFFPGTGVEQYF.

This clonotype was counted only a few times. DNA for the CDR3: TGTGCCAGCAGCTTGGGGTCACCTAGCACAGATACGCAGTATTTT. Translation: CASSLGSPSTDTQYF. V and J are TRBV7-3 and TRBJ2-3, with D uncertain. This CDR3 has 15 amino acids. Trimming left V 3 bases short and J 0 bases short, with 10 bases between. CDR1 and CDR2 from the germline V gene are SGHTA and FQGTGA.

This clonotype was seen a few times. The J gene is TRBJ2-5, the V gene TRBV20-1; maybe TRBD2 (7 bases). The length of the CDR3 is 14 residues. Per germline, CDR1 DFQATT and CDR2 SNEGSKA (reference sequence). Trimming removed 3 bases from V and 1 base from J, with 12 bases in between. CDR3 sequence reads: CSASSGGRQETQYF. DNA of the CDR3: TGCAGTGCTAGCTCCGGGGGGCGCCAAGAGACCCAGTACTTC.

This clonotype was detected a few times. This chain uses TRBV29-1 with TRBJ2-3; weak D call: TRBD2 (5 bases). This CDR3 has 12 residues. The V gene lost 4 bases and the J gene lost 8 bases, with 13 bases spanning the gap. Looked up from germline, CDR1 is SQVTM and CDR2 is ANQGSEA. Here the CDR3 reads CSVAEWTFTQYF. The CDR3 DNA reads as TGCAGCGTTGCGGAGTGGACTTTTACGCAGTATTTT.

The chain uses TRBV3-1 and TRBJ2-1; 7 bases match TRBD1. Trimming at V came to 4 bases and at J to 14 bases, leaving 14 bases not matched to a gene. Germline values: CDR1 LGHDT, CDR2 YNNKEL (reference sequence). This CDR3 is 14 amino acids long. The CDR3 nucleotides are TGTGCCAGCAGCCTCCGTGGGACAGCCAAAGAAAAGTTCTTC. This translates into CASSLRGTAKEKFF.

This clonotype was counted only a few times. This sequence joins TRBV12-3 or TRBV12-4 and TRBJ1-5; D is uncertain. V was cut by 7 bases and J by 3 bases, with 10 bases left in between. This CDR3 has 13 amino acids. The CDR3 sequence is CASNKGFNQPQHF. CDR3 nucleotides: TGTGCCAGCAATAAGGGTTTCAATCAGCCCCAGCATTTT.

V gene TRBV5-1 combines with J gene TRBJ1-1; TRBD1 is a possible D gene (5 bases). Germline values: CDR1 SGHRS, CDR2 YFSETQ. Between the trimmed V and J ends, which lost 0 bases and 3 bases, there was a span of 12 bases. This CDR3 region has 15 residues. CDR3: CASSLDRGWDTEAFF. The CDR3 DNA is TGCGCCAGCAGCTTGGATCGGGGGTGGGACACTGAAGCTTTCTTT.

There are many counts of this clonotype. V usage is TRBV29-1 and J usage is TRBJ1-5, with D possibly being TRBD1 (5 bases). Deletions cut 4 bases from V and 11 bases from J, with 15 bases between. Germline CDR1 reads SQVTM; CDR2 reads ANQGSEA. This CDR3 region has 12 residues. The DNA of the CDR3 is TGCAGCGTTGGGGTGGGGCCCCGGACCCAGCATTTT. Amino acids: CSVGVGPRTQHF.

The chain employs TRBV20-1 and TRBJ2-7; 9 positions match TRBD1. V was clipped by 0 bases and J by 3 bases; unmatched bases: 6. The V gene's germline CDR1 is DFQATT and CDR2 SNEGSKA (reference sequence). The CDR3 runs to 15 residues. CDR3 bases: TGCAGTGCTAGAGAAAGGGACAGGGAACGCTACGAGCAGTACTTC. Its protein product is CSARERDRERYEQYF.

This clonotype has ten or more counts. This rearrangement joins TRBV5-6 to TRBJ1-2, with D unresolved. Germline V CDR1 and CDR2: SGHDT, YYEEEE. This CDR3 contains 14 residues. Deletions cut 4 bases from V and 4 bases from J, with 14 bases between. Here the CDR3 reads CASSPRGGGYGYTF. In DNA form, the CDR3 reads TGTGCCAGCAGCCCGCGGGGAGGCGGCTATGGCTACACCTTC.

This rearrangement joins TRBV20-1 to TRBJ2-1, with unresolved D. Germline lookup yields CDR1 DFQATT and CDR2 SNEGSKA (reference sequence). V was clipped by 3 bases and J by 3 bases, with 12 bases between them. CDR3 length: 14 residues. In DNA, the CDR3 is TGCAGTGCTAGCCGTTTGGCAGGCTACAATGAGCAGTTCTTC. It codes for CSASRLAGYNEQFF.

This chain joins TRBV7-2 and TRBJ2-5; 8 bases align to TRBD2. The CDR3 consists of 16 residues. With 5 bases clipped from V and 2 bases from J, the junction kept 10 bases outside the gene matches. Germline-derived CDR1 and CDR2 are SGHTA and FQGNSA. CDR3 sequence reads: CASSGRAGEIQETQYF. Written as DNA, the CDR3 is TGTGCCAGCAGCGGAAGAGCGGGGGAGATTCAAGAGACCCAGTACTTC.

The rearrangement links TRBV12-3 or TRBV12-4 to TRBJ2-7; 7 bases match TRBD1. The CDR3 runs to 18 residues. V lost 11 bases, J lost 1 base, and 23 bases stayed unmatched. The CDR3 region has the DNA TGTGCCTTCTGTTTTAATCTCGGCTGGGGGACAGAATCCTACGAGCAGTACTTC. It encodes CAFCFNLGWGTESYEQYF.

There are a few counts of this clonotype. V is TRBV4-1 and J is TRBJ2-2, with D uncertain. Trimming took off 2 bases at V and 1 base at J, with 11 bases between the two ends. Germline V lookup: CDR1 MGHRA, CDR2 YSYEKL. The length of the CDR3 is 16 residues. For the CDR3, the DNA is TGCGCCAGCAGCCAACACCGGACGGGGAACACCGGGGAGCTGTTTTTT. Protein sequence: CASSQHRTGNTGELFF.

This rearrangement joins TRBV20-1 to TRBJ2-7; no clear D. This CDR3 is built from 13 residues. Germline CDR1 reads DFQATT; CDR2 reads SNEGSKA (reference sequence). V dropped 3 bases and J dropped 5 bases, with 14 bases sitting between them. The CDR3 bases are TGCAGTGCTAGTCGTCAGCACAGCGACGAGCAGTACTTC. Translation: CSASRQHSDEQYF.

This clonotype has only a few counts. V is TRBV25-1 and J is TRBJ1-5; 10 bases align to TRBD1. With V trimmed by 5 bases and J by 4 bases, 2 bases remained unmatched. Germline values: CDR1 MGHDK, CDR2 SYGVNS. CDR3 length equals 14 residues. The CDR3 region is CASSWGQGNQPQHF. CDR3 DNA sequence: TGTGCCAGCAGTTGGGGACAGGGGAATCAGCCCCAGCATTTT.

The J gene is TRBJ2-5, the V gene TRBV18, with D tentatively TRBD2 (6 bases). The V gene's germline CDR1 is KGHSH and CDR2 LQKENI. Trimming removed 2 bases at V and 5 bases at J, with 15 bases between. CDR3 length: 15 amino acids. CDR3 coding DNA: TGTGCCAGCTCACCAGAGGCGGGGTGGTATGAGACCCAGTACTTC. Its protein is CASSPEAGWYETQYF.

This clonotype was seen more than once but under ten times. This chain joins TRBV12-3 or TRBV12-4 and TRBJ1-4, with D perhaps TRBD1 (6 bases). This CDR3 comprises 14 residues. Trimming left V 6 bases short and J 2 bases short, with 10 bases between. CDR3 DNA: TGTGCCAGCAGCCCGGACAGCACTAATGAAAAACTGTTTTTT. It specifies CASSPDSTNEKLFF.

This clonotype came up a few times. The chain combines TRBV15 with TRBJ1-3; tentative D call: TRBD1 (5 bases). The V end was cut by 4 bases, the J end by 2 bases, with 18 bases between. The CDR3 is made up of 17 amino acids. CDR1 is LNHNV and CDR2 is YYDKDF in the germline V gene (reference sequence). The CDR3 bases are TGTGCCACCAGCAAATTTACCGGGACCCTACCTGGAAACACCATATATTTT. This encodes CATSKFTGTLPGNTIYF.

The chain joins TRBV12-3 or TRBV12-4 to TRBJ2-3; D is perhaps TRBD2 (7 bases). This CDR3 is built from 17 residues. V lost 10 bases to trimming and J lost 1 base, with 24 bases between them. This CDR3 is CAICLKGWGGRTDTQYF. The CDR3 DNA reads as TGTGCCATCTGTCTCAAGGGGTGGGGGGGCCGCACAGATACGCAGTATTTT.